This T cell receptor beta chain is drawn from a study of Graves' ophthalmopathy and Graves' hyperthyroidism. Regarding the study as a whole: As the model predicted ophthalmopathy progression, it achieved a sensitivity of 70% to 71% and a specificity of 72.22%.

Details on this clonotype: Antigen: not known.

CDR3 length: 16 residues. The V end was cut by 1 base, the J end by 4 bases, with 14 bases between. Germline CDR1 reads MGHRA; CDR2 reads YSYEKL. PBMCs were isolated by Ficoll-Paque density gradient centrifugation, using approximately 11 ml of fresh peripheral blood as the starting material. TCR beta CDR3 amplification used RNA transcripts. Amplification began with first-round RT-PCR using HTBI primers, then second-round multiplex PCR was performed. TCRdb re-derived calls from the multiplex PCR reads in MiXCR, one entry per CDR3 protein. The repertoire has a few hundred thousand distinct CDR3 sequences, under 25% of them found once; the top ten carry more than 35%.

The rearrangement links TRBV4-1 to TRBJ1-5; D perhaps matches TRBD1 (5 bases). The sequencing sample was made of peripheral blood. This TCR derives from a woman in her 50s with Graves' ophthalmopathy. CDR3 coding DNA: TGCGCCAGCAGCCAAGCCGCAGACAGCTTTAATCAGCCCCAGCATTTT. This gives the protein CASSQAADSFNQPQHF.